This TCR beta chain is drawn from a study of blood T cell repertoires in COVID-19. As for the study in general: Donors in the United States, Italy and Spain gave samples during acute or convalescent COVID-19. The analysed material was cDNA or gDNA that came from T cells, B-cell-depleted T cells, or PBMCs.

The authors' processing: Reference gene primer amplification yielded estimated nucleated cell counts. Using immunoSEQ multiplex PCR, the repertoire was profiled, and TCRdb retains in-frame clones only, with some absent. V and J calls and clone size are given by that table; D and trimming were obtained from the DNA. Among around 140,000 clones, about three quarters were seen once, and the ten largest hold 1.9%. CDR1 is SGDLS and CDR2 is YYNGEE in the germline V gene. The CDR3 totals 17 residues. Trimming pared 4 bases from V and 6 bases from J, leaving 22 bases between. This clone was observed a single time.

This clonotype was sampled from a woman aged 60-70 years with acute or convalescent COVID-19. The sample comprised peripheral blood. V is TRBV9 and J is TRBJ2-2; maybe TRBD2 (7 bases). The CDR3 coding sequence is TGTGCCAGCAGCCCCACTCTTTCTAGGGGGGGAGCCGGGGAGCTGTTTTTT. It is translated as CASSPTLSRGGAGELFF.